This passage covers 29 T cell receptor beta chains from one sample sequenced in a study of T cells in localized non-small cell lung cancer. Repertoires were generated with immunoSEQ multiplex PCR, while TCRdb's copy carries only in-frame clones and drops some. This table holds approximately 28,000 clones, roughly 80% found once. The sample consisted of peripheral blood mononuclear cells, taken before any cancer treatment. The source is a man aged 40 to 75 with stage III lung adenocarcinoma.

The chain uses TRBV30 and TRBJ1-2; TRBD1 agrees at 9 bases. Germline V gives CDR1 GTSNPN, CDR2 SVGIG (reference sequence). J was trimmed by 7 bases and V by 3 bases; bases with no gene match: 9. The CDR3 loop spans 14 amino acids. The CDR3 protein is CAWRGVGQGFGYTF. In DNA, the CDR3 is TGTGCCTGGAGGGGGGTCGGACAGGGGTTTGGCTACACCTTC. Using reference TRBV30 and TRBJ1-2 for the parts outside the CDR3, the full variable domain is SQTIHQWPATLVQPVGSPLSLECTVEGTSNPNLYWYRQAAGRGLQLLFYSVGIGQISSEVPQNLSASRPQDRQFILSSKKLLLSDSGFYLCAWRGVGQGFGYTFGSGTRLTVV.

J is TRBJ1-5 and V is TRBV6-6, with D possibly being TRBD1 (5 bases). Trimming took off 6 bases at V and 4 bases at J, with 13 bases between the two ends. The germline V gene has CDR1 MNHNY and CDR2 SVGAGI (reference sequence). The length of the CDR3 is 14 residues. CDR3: CASRQDGENQPQHF. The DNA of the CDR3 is TGTGCCAGCAGACAGGACGGGGAAAATCAGCCCCAGCATTTT.

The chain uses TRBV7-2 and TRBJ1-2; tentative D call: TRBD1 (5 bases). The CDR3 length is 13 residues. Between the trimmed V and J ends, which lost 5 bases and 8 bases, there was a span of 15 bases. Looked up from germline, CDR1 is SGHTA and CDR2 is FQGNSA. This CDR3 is CASSATRGEGYTF. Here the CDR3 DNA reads TGTGCCAGCAGCGCCACGCGGGGCGAGGGCTACACCTTC.

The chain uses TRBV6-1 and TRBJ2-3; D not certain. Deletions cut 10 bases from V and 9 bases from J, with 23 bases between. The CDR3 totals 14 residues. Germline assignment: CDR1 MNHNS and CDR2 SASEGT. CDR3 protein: CATESRPPGQTQYF. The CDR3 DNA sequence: TGTGCCACCGAGAGCAGGCCCCCTGGGCAAACGCAGTATTTT.

The CDR3 region has the DNA TGTGCCAGCAGCTTAATTGGGACTAGCGGGAGAAATGAGCAGTTCTTC. As protein: CASSLIGTSGRNEQFF. The chain carries TRBV7-8 and TRBJ2-1, with 14 bases identical to TRBD2. Germline values: CDR1 SGHVS, CDR2 FQNEAQ. V lost 2 bases to trimming and J lost 7 bases; unmatched junction nucleotides: 4. CDR3 size: 16 residues.

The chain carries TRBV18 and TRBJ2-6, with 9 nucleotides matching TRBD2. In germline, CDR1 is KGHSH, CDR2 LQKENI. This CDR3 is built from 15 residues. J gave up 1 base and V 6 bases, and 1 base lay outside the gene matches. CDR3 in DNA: TGTGCCAGCTCGACTAGCGGATCTGGGGCCAACGTCCTGACTTTC. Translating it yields CASSTSGSGANVLTF.

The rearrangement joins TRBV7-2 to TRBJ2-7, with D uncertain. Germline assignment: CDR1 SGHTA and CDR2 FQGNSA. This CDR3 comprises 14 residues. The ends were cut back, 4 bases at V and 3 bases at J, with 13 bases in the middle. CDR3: CASSSPKARYEQYF. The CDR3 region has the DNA TGTGCCAGCAGCTCCCCCAAGGCGCGCTACGAGCAGTACTTC.

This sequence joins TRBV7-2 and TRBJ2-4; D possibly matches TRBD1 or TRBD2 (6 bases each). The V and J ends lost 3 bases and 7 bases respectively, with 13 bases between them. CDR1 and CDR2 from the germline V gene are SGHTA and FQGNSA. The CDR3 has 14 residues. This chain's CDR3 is CASSFKGGSNIQYF. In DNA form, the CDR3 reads TGTGCCAGCAGCTTCAAGGGGGGCTCCAACATTCAGTACTTC.

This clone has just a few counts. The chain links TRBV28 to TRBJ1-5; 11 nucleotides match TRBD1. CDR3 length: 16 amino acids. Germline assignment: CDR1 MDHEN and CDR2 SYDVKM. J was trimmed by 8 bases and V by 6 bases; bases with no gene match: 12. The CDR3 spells CASSPADRGLVEPQHF. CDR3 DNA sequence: TGTGCCAGCAGCCCAGCGGACAGGGGGCTTGTTGAGCCCCAGCATTTT.

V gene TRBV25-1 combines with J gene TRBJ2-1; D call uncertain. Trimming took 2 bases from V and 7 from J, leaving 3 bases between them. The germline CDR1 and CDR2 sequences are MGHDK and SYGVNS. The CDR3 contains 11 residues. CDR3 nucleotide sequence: TGTGCCAGCAGTGAAAGTAATGAGCAGTTCTTC. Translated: CASSESNEQFF.

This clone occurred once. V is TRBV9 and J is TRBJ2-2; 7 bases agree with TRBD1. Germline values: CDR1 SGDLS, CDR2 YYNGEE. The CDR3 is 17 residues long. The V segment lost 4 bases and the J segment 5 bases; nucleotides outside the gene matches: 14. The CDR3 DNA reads TGTGCCAGCAGCTTAGCGATGGGACAGATTTTAACCGGGGAGCTGTTTTTT. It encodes CASSLAMGQILTGELFF.

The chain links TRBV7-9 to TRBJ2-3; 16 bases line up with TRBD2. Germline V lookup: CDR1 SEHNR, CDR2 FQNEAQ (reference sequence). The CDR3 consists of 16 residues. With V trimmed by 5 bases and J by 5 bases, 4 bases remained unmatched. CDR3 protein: CASSPGTSGREDTQYF. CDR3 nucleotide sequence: TGTGCCAGCAGCCCGGGGACTAGCGGGAGGGAAGATACGCAGTATTTT.

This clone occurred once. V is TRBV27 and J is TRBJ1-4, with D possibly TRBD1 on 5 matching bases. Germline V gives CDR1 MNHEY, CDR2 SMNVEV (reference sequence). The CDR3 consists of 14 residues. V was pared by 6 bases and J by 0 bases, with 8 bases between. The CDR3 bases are TGTGCCAGCAGCGGGGGAGCAACTAATGAAAAACTGTTTTTT. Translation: CASSGGATNEKLFF.

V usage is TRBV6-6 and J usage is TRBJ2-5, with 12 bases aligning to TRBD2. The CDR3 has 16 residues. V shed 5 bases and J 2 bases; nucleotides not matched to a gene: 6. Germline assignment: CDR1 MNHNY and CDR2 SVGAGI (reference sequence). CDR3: CASSQGLAGGQETQYF. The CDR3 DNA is TGTGCCAGCAGTCAAGGGCTAGCGGGAGGGCAAGAGACCCAGTACTTC.

The CDR3 coding sequence is TGTGCCAGCAGTCGAAACACCGGGGGTGAAGCTTTCTTT. Protein: CASSRNTGGEAFF. The rearrangement joins TRBV6-5 to TRBJ1-1, with D possibly being TRBD1 (5 bases). Germline V lookup: CDR1 MNHEY, CDR2 SVGAGI. The ends were cut back, 5 bases at V and 7 bases at J, with 14 bases in the middle. This CDR3 has 13 residues.

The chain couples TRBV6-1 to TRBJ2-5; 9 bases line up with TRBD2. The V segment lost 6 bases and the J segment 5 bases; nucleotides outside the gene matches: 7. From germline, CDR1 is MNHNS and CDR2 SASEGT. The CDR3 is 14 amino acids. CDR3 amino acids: CASSFSGGRETQYF. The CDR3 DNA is TGTGCCAGCAGCTTTAGCGGGGGCAGGGAGACCCAGTACTTC.

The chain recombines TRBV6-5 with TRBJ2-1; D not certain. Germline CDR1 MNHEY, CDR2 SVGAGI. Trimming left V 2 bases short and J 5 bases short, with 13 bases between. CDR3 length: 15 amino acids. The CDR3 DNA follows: TGTGCCAGCAGTTACCTGTCAGGCGCTCACAATGAGCAGTTCTTC. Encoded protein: CASSYLSGAHNEQFF.

The CDR3 region is CASSLFQGSYEQYF. In DNA form, the CDR3 reads TGTGCCAGCAGCTTATTTCAGGGATCCTACGAGCAGTACTTC. The genes are TRBV11-1 and TRBJ2-7; D may be TRBD1 (5 bases). Germline CDR1 SGHAT, CDR2 FQDESV (reference sequence). The V and J ends lost 2 bases and 1 base respectively, with 9 bases between them. The CDR3 runs 14 residues.

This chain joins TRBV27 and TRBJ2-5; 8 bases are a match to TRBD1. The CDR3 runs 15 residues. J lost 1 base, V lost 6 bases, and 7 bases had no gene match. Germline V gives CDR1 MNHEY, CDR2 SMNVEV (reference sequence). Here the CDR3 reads CASSRQGWVQETQYF. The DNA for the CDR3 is TGTGCCAGCAGCCGACAGGGGTGGGTCCAAGAGACCCAGTACTTC.

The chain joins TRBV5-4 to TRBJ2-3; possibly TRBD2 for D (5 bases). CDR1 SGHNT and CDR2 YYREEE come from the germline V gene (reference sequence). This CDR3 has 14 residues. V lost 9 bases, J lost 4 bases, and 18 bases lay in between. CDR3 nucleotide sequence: TGTGCCATGAAACGTTCCACTAGTGCAGATACGCAGTATTTT. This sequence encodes CAMKRSTSADTQYF.

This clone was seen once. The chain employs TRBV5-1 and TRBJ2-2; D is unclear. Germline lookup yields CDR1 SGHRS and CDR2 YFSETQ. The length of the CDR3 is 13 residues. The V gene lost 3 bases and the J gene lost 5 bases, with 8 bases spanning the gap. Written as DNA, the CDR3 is TGCGCCAGCAGCTCAACCTTAACCGGGGAGCTGTTTTTT. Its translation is CASSSTLTGELFF.

This chain's CDR3 is CASSSNELQETQYF. DNA of the CDR3: TGCGCCAGCAGCTCGAACGAACTCCAAGAGACCCAGTACTTC. The gene calls are TRBV5-1 and TRBJ2-5; unclear D gene. The CDR3 totals 14 residues. Trimming pared 3 bases from V and 1 base from J, leaving 10 bases between. CDR1 and CDR2 (germline): SGHRS, YFSETQ.

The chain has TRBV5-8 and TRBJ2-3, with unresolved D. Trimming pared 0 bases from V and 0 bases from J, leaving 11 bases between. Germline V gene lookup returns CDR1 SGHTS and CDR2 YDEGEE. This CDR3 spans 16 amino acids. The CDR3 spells CASSLAVSSSTDTQYF. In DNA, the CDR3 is TGTGCCAGCAGCTTGGCTGTTTCCTCTAGCACAGATACGCAGTATTTT. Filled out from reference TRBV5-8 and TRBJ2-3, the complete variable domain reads EAGVTQSPTHLIKTRGQQATLRCSPISGHTSVYWYQQALGLGLQFLLWYDEGEERNRGNFPPRFSGRQFPNYSSELNVNALELEDSALYLCASSLAVSSSTDTQYFGPGTRLTVL.

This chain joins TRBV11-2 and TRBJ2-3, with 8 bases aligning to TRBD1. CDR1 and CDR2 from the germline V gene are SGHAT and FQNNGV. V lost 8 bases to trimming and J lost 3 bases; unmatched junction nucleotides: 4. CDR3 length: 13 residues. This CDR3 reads CASPDRVTDTQYF. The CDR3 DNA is TGTGCCAGCCCGGACAGGGTGACAGATACGCAGTATTTT.

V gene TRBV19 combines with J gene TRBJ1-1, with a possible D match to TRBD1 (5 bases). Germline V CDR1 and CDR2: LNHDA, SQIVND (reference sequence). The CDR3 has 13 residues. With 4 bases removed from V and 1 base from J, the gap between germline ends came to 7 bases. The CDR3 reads CASSTTGNTEAFF. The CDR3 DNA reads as TGTGCCAGTAGTACAACAGGGAACACTGAAGCTTTCTTT.

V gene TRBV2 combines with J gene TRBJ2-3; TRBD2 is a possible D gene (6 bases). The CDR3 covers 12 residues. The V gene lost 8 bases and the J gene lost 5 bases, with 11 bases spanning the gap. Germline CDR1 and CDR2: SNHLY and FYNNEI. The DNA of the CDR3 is TGTGCCAGCGGGGGGAGGATAGATACGCAGTATTTT. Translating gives CASGGRIDTQYF.

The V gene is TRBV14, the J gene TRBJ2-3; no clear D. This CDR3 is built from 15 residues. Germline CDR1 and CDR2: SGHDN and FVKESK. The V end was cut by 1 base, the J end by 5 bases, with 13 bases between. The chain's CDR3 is CASSQGQARRDTQYF. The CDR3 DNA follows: TGTGCCAGCAGCCAAGGGCAAGCTCGCCGAGATACGCAGTATTTT.

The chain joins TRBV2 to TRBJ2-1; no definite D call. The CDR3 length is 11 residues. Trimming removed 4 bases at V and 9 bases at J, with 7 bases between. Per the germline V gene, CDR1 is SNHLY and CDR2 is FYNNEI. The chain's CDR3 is CASSVWGEQFF. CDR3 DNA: TGTGCCAGCAGTGTGTGGGGTGAGCAGTTCTTC.

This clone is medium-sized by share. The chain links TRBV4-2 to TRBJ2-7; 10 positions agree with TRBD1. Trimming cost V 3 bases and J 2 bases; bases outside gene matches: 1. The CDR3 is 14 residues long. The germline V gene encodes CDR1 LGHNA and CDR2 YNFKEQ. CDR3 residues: CASSQGQGTYEQYF. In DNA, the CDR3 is TGTGCCAGCAGCCAGGGACAGGGGACCTACGAGCAGTACTTC.